The subject of this entry is one TCR beta chain. It lacks a known antigen. No per-base quality is available; no much larger clone lies one base away. This specimen belongs to a study of shared clonotypes between healthy human individuals (dated by TCRdb to 2019 to 2021). Regarding the research as a whole: The cohort included a few men and two women between 18 and 49 years of age. For each donor, three plates each were used for CD4 naive and CD4 memory, two plates were used for CD8 naive, and one plate was used for CD8 memory. Different laboratories and diverse techniques were used to prepare libraries and sequence TCR repertoires, to increase sequencing depth and limit assay-specific biases. Leukapheresis yielded between about 0.9 and 10 billion PBMCs per donor. To estimate repertoire size and how much clonotypes are shared between individuals, the study performed deep sequencing of blood TCR repertoires from a few healthy adults. What the research found in general, with its limitations: Naive subsets generally had larger estimated clonotype richness than memory subsets did. Because the study included only a small number of donors, the genetic and exposure-history diversity represented was limited. Higher generation probabilities were observed for clonotypes shared by all four sorted-subset donors than for non-shared clonotypes. When several donors were compared, the shared fraction of clonotypes was around 5% for naive CD4, 3.5% for naive CD8, about 2.4% for memory CD4, and about 0.36% for memory CD8. Even with the large sequencing depth, rarefaction of the sorted-subset datasets indicated that sequencing was incomplete. Pairwise subsampling led to the expectation that sequencing depth would affect the degree of clonotype sharing among donors. Sampling was restricted to blood, and TCR repertoires in tissues likely differ from the TCR repertoires found in blood.

CD8 naive samples consisted of CD45RO-negative cells that were positively selected for CCR7, yielding a CD45RA+CCR7+ population without TemRA cells. The donors were healthy, HIV-negative adults who had no recently reported acute infections or vaccinations. Only Caucasian adults living in Nashville, Tennessee, USA were represented among the donors. Blood was collected by leukapheresis, and PBMCs were isolated by Ficoll-Histopaque density gradient centrifugation and then cryopreserved in liquid nitrogen vapor phase. Analytical flow cytometry was used to check the purity and quantity of each magnetically sorted T cell population. From each sorted fraction, genomic DNA was isolated and quantified by UV absorbance on a Nanodrop 2000c. V loses 0 bases, J loses 3 bases, and the germline ends lie 8 bases apart. Including the terminal cysteine and phenylalanine, the CDR3 comprises 14 residues. Just the 42-base CDR3 DNA is kept, in frame starting at base 1. Reading the germline V gene gives CDR1 MNHEY and CDR2 SVGAGI.

Using the deep immunoSEQ assay, multiplex PCR amplified TCR CDR3 regions from genomic DNA. Genomic DNA extracted from each cell subset was distributed evenly over all wells of several immunoSEQ 96-well plates, and each plate served as one replicate. For sorted subsets, roughly 200 ng of genomic DNA, equivalent to around 30,000 T cell genomes, went into each replicate PCR. Purified libraries were measured with a Qubit 3.0 fluorometer, size-checked on a Bioanalyzer 2100, and measured again with the KAPA Library Quantification kit. A separate single-read 150-cycle Illumina NextSeq 550 flow cell was used to sequence each immunoSEQ 96-well plate. Per the original workflow: The immunoSEQ output contained only junctional sequences without quality scores, so filtering could not match that applied to full-length reads. To assign V/J genes and CDR3, sequences were annotated using PyIR, a Python wrapper for IgBLAST v1.9, with IMGT germline references. Reads were filtered out if the reads had weak V/J assignments (E-value above 1e-6), no CDR3, stop codons, out-of-frame junctions, or ambiguous translated residues. A V3J clonotype was defined by an identical inferred V gene, J gene, and CDR3 amino acid sequence. Percentage overlap between repertoires was computed as shared unique clonotypes divided by the size of the smaller repertoire. RTK rarefaction, the Chao1 estimator, and Recon v2.1 estimates of unobserved clonotypes were used to assess repertoire richness. OLGA was used to compute generation probabilities for all TCRbeta clonotypes that the gDNA method yielded from a handful of donors. What TCRdb holds here is the immuneACCESS table cut down to in-frame rearrangements. Part of the clones is not present; checked against another copy, under half of the missing clones reflect an unresolved V gene, and the others are unexplained. That table furnishes V, J and clone size, whereas the DNA furnished D and trimming. Here the sample has millions of clones; approximately 94% occur a single time. The ten largest make up 0.9% to 1.3% of the sample.

The source material was naive CD8+ T cells sorted from blood. The meaning of the sample's cell subset or site label: CD45RA+CCR7+. This clonotype was sampled from a man younger than 35 in good health. The chain links TRBV6-5 with TRBJ1-2, with TRBD1 as a weak D call on 5 bases. For the CDR3, the sequence is CASSYSDTYYGYTF. The DNA sequence is given as TGTGCCAGCAGTTACTCGGACACTTACTATGGCTACACCTTC.